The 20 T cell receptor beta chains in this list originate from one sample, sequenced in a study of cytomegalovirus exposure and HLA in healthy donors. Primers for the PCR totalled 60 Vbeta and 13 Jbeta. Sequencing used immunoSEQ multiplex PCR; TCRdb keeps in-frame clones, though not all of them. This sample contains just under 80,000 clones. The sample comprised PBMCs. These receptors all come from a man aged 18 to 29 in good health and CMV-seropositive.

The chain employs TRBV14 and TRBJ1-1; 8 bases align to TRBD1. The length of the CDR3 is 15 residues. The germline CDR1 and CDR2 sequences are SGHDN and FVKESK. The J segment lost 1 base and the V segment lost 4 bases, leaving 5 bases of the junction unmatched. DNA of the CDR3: TGTGCCAGCAGCCCCCGGACAGGGTCGAACACTGAAGCTTTCTTT. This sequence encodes CASSPRTGSNTEAFF.

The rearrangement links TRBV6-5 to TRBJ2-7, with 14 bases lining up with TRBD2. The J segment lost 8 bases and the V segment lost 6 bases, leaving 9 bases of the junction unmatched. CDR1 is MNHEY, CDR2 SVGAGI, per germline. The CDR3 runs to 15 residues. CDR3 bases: TGTGCCAGCAGCCGAACCGGACTAGCGGGAGGAAAGCAGTACTTC. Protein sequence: CASSRTGLAGGKQYF.

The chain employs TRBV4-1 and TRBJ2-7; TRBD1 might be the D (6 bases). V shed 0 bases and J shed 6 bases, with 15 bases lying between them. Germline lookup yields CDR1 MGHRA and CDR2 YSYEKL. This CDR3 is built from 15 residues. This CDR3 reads CASSQDRGEGLEQYF. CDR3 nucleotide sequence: TGCGCCAGCAGCCAAGACAGGGGAGAGGGGCTCGAGCAGTACTTC.

The CDR3 coding sequence is TGTGCCAGCAGCGTAGGGGGGGGGTCCAGCACAGATACGCAGTATTTT. This codes for CASSVGGGSSTDTQYF. The chain couples TRBV9 to TRBJ2-3; 7 bases map to TRBD2. Germline assignment: CDR1 SGDLS and CDR2 YYNGEE. Trimming removed 0 bases from V and 0 bases from J; junction bases left unmatched: 4. The CDR3 runs 16 residues.

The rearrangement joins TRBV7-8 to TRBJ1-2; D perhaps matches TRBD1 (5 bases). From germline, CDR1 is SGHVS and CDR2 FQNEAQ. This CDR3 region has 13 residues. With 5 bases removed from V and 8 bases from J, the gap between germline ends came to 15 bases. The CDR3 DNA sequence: TGTGCCAGCAGCGAGACAGCGAGTTTGGGCTACACCTTC. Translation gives CASSETASLGYTF.

In DNA form, the CDR3 reads TGCAGCGTTGAAGGGGCTACCACGAACACCGGGGAGCTGTTTTTT. Translated: CSVEGATTNTGELFF. The genes are TRBV29-1 and TRBJ2-2; D remains ambiguous. Trimming took off 1 base at V and 0 bases at J, with 9 bases between the two ends. The V gene's germline CDR1 is SQVTM and CDR2 ANQGSEA. The CDR3 extends over 15 amino acids.

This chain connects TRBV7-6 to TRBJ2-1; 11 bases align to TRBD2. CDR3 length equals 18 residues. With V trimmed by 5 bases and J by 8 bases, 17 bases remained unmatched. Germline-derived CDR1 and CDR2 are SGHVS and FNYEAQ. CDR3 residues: CASSPHAAASGGRDEQFF. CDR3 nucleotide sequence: TGTGCCAGCAGCCCCCACGCTGCGGCTAGCGGGGGGCGGGATGAGCAGTTCTTC. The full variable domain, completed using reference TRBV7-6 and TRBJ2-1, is GAGVSQSPRYKVTKRGQDVALRCDPISGHVSLYWYRQALGQGPEFLTYFNYEAQQDKSGLPNDRFSAERPEGSISTLTIQRTEQRDSAMYRCASSPHAAASGGRDEQFFGPGTRLTVL.

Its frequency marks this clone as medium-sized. The CDR3 DNA sequence: TGCGCCAGCGGGGAGAAGAGTCGGGAGACCCAGTACTTC. Amino acids: CASGEKSRETQYF. The chain couples TRBV5-1 to TRBJ2-5; a weak D match, TRBD2 (5 bases). Germline V CDR1 and CDR2: SGHRS, YFSETQ. The V end lost 7 bases, the J end lost 5 bases, and 15 bases lay between the germline ends. This CDR3 is 13 amino acids long.

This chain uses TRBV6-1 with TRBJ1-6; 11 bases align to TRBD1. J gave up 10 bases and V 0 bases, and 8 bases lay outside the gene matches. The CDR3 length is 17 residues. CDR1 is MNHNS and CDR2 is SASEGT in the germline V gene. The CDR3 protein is CASSEAPGTGGGSPLHF. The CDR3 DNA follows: TGTGCCAGCAGTGAAGCGCCTGGGACAGGGGGAGGCTCACCCCTCCACTTT.

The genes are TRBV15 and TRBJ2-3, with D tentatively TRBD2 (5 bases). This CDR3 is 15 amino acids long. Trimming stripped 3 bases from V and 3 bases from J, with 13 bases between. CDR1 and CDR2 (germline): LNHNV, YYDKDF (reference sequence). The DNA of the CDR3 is TGTGCCACCAGCAGCGGCGCACTAGAAACAGATACGCAGTATTTT. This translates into CATSSGALETDTQYF.

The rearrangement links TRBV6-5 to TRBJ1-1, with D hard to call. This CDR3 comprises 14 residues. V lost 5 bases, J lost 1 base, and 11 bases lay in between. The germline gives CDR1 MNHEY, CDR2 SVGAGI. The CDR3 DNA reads TGTGCCAGCAGTCCCCGGGAAAGGAACACTGAAGCTTTCTTT. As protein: CASSPRERNTEAFF.

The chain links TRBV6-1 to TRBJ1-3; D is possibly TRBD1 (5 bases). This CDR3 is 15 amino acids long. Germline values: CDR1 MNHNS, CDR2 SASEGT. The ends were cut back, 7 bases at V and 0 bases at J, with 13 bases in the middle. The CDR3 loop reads CASTLDSHSGNTIYF. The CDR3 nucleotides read TGTGCCAGCACCTTAGACAGCCACTCTGGAAACACCATATATTTT.

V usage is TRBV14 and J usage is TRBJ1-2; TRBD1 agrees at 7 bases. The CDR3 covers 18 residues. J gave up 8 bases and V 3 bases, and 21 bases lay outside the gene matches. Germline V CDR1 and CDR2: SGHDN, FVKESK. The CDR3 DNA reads TGTGCCAGCAGCCACTCCAAGACAGGGCGCCCCGAGCTTGGCGGCTACACCTTC. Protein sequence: CASSHSKTGRPELGGYTF.

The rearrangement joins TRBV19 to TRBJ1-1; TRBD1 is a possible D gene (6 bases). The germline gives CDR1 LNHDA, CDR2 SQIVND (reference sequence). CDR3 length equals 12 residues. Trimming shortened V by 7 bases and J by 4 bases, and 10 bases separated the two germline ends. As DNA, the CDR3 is TGTGCCAGTACGAGGGGGATCACTGAAGCTTTCTTT. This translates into CASTRGITEAFF.

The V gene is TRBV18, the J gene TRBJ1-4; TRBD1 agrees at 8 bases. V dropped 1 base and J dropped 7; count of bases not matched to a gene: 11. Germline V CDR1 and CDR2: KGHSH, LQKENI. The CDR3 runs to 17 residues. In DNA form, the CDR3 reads TGTGCCAGCTCACCACTGACGGGGCAGGGGGCCTTTGAAAAACTGTTTTTT. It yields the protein CASSPLTGQGAFEKLFF. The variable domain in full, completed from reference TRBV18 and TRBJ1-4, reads NAGVMQNPRHLVRRRGQEARLRCSPMKGHSHVYWYRQLPEEGLKFMVYLQKENIIDESGMPKERFSAEFPKEGPSILRIQQVVRGDSAAYFCASSPLTGQGAFEKLFFGSGTQLSVL.

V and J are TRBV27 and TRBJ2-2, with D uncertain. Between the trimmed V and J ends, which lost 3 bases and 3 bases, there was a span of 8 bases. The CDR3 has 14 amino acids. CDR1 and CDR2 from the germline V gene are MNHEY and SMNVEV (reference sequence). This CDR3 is CASSLTKDTGELFF. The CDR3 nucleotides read TGTGCCAGCAGTTTGACAAAGGACACCGGGGAGCTGTTTTTT.

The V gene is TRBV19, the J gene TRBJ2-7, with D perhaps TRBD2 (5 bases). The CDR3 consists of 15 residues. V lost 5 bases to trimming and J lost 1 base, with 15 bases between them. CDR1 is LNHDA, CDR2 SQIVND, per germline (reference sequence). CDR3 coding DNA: TGTGCCAGTAGTTGGGCCCTAGCTGTTTCCTACGAGCAGTACTTC. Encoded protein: CASSWALAVSYEQYF.

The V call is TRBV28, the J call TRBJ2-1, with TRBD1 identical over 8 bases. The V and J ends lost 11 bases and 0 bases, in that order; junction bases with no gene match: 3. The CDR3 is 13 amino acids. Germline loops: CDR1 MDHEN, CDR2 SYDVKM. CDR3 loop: CAGDRNSYNEQFF. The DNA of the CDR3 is TGTGCCGGGGACAGGAACTCCTACAATGAGCAGTTCTTC.

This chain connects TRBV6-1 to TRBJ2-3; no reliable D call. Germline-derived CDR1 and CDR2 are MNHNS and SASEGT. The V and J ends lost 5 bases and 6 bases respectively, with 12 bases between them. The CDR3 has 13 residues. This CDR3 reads CASSKSSGDTQYF. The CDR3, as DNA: TGTGCCAGCAGTAAATCTTCAGGTGATACGCAGTATTTT.

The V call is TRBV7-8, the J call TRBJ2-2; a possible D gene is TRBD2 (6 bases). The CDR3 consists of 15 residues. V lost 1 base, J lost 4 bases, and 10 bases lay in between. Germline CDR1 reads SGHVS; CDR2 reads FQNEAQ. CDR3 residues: CASSLVSSATGELFF. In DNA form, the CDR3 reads TGTGCCAGCAGCTTAGTGTCTAGCGCCACCGGGGAGCTGTTTTTT.